The 5 T cell receptor beta chains presented below share a single source sample, sequenced in a study of blood T cells in healthy people across ages. A second PCR, run for about 7 to 12 cycles, used a sample-barcoded 5' primer plus a J-beta primer mix. TCRdb called the 5' RACE reads again in MiXCR, with one record for every CDR3 protein. Altogether under 1,000,000 distinct CDR3 sequences are present, roughly 34% being singletons, with the ten largest covering 10% to 15%. Sequencing was performed on blood. These receptor sequences come from a man in his late teens or twenties in good health.

This clonotype has just a few counts. The chain carries TRBV4-2 and TRBJ2-2; D not resolved. Germline-derived CDR1 and CDR2 are LGHNA and YNFKEQ. CDR3 length: 14 residues. Trimming removed 1 base from V and 0 bases from J, with 3 bases in between. The CDR3 protein is CASSQGTNTGELFF. As DNA, the CDR3 is TGTGCCAGCAGCCAAGGAACGAACACCGGGGAGCTGTTTTTT.

This clonotype was seen more than once but under ten times. The chain has TRBV20-1 and TRBJ1-1; D ambiguous. The CDR3 has 14 residues. Germline CDR1 and CDR2: DFQATT and SNEGSKA (reference sequence). Trimming took off 3 bases at V and 3 bases at J, with 14 bases between the two ends. As DNA, the CDR3 is TGCAGTGCTAGTGAGAGAGGGAGGGACACTGAAGCTTTCTTT. This translates into CSASERGRDTEAFF.

This clonotype was counted a few times. This chain connects TRBV10-3 to TRBJ2-1; 11 positions agree with TRBD2. Looked up from germline, CDR1 is ENHRY and CDR2 is SYGVKD. Trimming removed 4 bases from V and 2 bases from J; junction bases left unmatched: 4. The CDR3 runs 16 residues. The CDR3 is CAISAPSGGTYNEQFF. The CDR3 DNA reads TGTGCCATCAGTGCCCCTAGCGGGGGGACCTACAATGAGCAGTTCTTC.

This clonotype showed up many times. The chain couples TRBV12-3 or TRBV12-4 to TRBJ2-5, with D unresolved. V lost 1 base and J lost 2, with 5 bases in between. The CDR3 runs to 13 residues. DNA for the CDR3: TGTGCCAGCAGTTTAGGGGGACAAGAGACCCAGTACTTC. Its protein product is CASSLGGQETQYF.

This clonotype was counted ten times or more. V is TRBV5-1 and J is TRBJ2-5, with a tentative D call TRBD2 (6 bases). Between the trimmed V and J ends, which lost 0 bases and 4 bases, there was a span of 16 bases. There are 16 residues in the CDR3. CDR1 SGHRS and CDR2 YFSETQ come from the germline V gene. The CDR3 region is CASSLDGGAWSETQYF. In DNA, the CDR3 is TGCGCCAGCAGCTTGGACGGGGGTGCTTGGTCAGAGACCCAGTACTTC.